Following are 29 T cell receptor beta chains from one sample sequenced in a study of neurological immune-mediated disorders. TCRdb recomputed calls from the 5' RACE reads with MiXCR, one row per CDR3 protein. The data contain tens of thousands of distinct CDR3 sequences, under 4.5% of them seen just once; the ten biggest clones take up approximately 3.1%. What was sequenced was PBMCs. These receptors all stem from a woman aged 25-40 years with multiple sclerosis.

This clonotype has ten or more counts. This could be a read error, since a much larger clone is one nucleotide away. The chain combines TRBV7-2 with TRBJ2-7; maybe TRBD2 (6 bases). CDR3 length equals 13 residues. Trimming shortened V by 11 bases and J by 2 bases, and 16 bases separated the two germline ends. CDR1 is SGHTA and CDR2 is FQGNSA in the germline V gene. CDR3 coding DNA: TGTGCCCTCCAGGGAGGAAAAGCCTACGAGCAGTACTTC. Translating it yields CALQGGKAYEQYF.

The chain recombines TRBV28 with TRBJ2-7; D remains unclear. The CDR3 is 11 residues long. Germline loops: CDR1 MDHEN, CDR2 SYDVKM. The V gene lost 5 bases and the J gene lost 3 bases, with 5 bases spanning the gap. CDR3 coding DNA: TGTGCCAGCAGTACCTACTACGAGCAGTACTTC. Protein product: CASSTYYEQYF.

This clonotype was detected many times. V gene TRBV21-1 combines with J gene TRBJ2-7. TRBV21-1 is described as a pseudogene. This CDR3 region has 12 residues. CDR3 nucleotide sequence: TGTGCCAGCAGCAAAGGTCTAACCGAGCAGTACTTC. This gives the protein CASSKGLTEQYF.

This clonotype has at least ten counts. In DNA, the CDR3 is TGCAGCGGCCTGAAGGGGATGAACACTGAAGCTTTCTTT. Protein: CSGLKGMNTEAFF. The gene calls are TRBV29-1 and TRBJ1-1; D is perhaps TRBD1 (5 bases). V lost 7 bases, J lost 0 bases, and 12 bases lay in between. CDR1 and CDR2 (germline): SQVTM, ANQGSEA. The CDR3 sequence is 13 residues long.

This clonotype was detected ten times or more. The chain carries TRBV20-1 and TRBJ1-1; the D is unclear. Germline-derived CDR1 and CDR2 are DFQATT and SNEGSKA (reference sequence). The CDR3 runs to 12 residues. V was shortened by 3 bases and J by 1 base, with 6 bases between the two germline ends. CDR3 amino acids: CSASRGNTEAFF. The DNA for the CDR3 is TGCAGTGCTAGTAGAGGGAACACTGAAGCTTTCTTT.

This clonotype was detected a few times. The junction departs from germline at one end; a sequencing error may be responsible. CDR3 loop: CASSQTDYNSPLNF. The CDR3 region has the DNA TGTGCCAGCAGCCAGACAGACTATAATTCACCCCTCAACTTT. This chain uses TRBV3-1 with TRBJ1-6; D may be TRBD1 (5 bases). This CDR3 contains 14 residues. Germline assignment: CDR1 LGHDT and CDR2 YNNKEL (reference sequence).

This clonotype was counted ten times or more. V and J are TRBV29-1 and TRBJ1-1; 9 bases agree with TRBD1. Germline CDR1 is SQVTM and CDR2 is ANQGSEA. This CDR3 has 13 residues. The ends lost 1 base at V and 7 bases at J; junction bases unmatched: 4. The DNA for the CDR3 is TGCAGCGTTGAAGGGACAGGGGCGTATGAAGCTTTCTTT. Protein sequence: CSVEGTGAYEAFF.

This clonotype was seen many times. This rearrangement joins TRBV10-3 to TRBJ2-2; no clear D gene. Germline lookup yields CDR1 ENHRY and CDR2 SYGVKD. V lost 6 bases to trimming and J lost 1 base, with 6 bases between them. The CDR3 has 13 amino acids. CDR3 region: CAISPGNTGELFF. Written as DNA, the CDR3 is TGTGCCATCAGCCCAGGGAACACCGGGGAGCTGTTTTTT.

The sample holds many counts of this clonotype. A junction boundary mismatches the germline segment, possibly from a read error. The chain couples TRBV12-3 or TRBV12-4 to TRBJ1-1; a weak D match, TRBD1 (5 bases). The CDR3 extends over 11 amino acids. CDR3 residues: CASSRDSGGSF. The CDR3 nucleotides read TGTGCCAGCAGCCGGGACTCCGGGGGGAGCTTT.

The rearrangement uses TRBV5-1 and TRBJ2-3, with D perhaps TRBD2 (5 bases). The CDR3 consists of 20 residues. Germline V gives CDR1 SGHRS, CDR2 YFSETQ. Deletions cut 2 bases from V and 1 base from J, with 26 bases between. This CDR3 reads CASSFPTMPLPFERTDTQYF. Written as DNA, the CDR3 is TGCGCCAGCAGCTTTCCGACTATGCCACTCCCTTTCGAGCGCACAGATACGCAGTATTTT.

This clonotype has a count of ten or more. This chain connects TRBV5-1 to TRBJ2-2; TRBD2 aligns across 10 bases. Trimming took 2 bases from V and 0 from J; bases not matched to a gene: 4. Germline V gives CDR1 SGHRS, CDR2 YFSETQ. CDR3 length: 17 amino acids. Written as DNA, the CDR3 is TGCGCCAGCAGCTTCACGCTAGCGGGGGCGAACACCGGGGAGCTGTTTTTT. It yields the protein CASSFTLAGANTGELFF. Full variable domain (missing parts from reference TRBV5-1 and TRBJ2-2): KAGVTQTPRYLIKTRGQQVTLSCSPISGHRSVSWYQQTPGQGLQFLFEYFSETQRNKGNFPGRFSGRQFSNSRSEMNVSTLELGDSALYLCASSFTLAGANTGELFFGEGSRLTVL.

This clonotype was found many times. The J gene is TRBJ2-1, the V gene TRBV12-3 or TRBV12-4; tentatively, D is TRBD1 or TRBD2 (5 bases each). The CDR3 has 12 amino acids. V shed 7 bases and J shed 8 bases, with 12 bases lying between them. DNA for the CDR3: TGTGCCAGCACCATTGTGGGGGATGAGCAGTTCTTC. Amino acids: CASTIVGDEQFF.

Many counts were recorded for this clonotype. The chain is built from TRBV5-5 and TRBJ1-1; a weak D match, TRBD1 (5 bases). CDR1 SGHKS and CDR2 YYEKEE come from the germline V gene (reference sequence). V was cut by 5 bases and J by 6 bases, with 14 bases left in between. This CDR3 spans 13 amino acids. CDR3 residues: CASRETGGSEAFF. Here the CDR3 DNA reads TGTGCCAGCAGGGAGACGGGGGGGTCTGAAGCTTTCTTT.

This clonotype was counted many times. The chain has TRBV12-3 or TRBV12-4 and TRBJ2-1, with 12 bases identical to TRBD2. Trimming took 8 bases from V and 12 from J; bases not matched to a gene: 8. The length of the CDR3 is 13 residues. This chain's CDR3 is CASVRTSGETQFF. The CDR3, as DNA: TGTGCCAGCGTCCGGACTAGCGGGGAGACGCAGTTCTTC.

Turning to this clonotype: One base away lies a much larger clone, so this may be a sequencing read error. The chain employs TRBV15 and TRBJ2-3; 10 nucleotides agree with TRBD2. This CDR3 has 16 residues. The germline gives CDR1 LNHNV, CDR2 YYDKDF (reference sequence). V dropped 6 bases and J dropped 3; count of bases not matched to a gene: 9. CDR3 loop: CATSGSGRTGTDTQYF. CDR3 DNA sequence: TGTGCCACCAGTGGTAGCGGGAGGACGGGGACAGATACGCAGTATTTT.

This clonotype was seen ten or more times. J is TRBJ2-5 and V is TRBV10-3; TRBD2 might be the D (5 bases). V lost 10 bases and J lost 4, with 19 bases in between. The CDR3 consists of 14 residues. Germline CDR1 is ENHRY and CDR2 is SYGVKD. The CDR3 sequence: CATREWGSGETQYF. In DNA form, the CDR3 reads TGTGCCACTAGGGAGTGGGGTTCGGGAGAGACCCAGTACTTC.

This clonotype was detected many times. The rearrangement uses TRBV6-5 and TRBJ1-2; 7 bases fit TRBD1. Losses at the gene ends were 5 bases for V and 4 bases for J; bases not matched to a gene: 4. The CDR3 is made up of 13 amino acids. Germline CDR1 is MNHEY and CDR2 is SVGAGI. The CDR3 DNA reads TGTGCCAGCAGTGACTGGGACAGCTATGGCTACACCTTC. Its translation: CASSDWDSYGYTF.

This clonotype was recorded at least ten times. The chain employs TRBV7-6 and TRBJ2-7, with D perhaps TRBD2 (6 bases). Germline V lookup: CDR1 SGHVS, CDR2 FNYEAQ. CDR3 length: 14 residues. Trimming took 3 bases from V and 2 from J, leaving 11 bases between them. The CDR3 DNA reads as TGTGCCAGCAGCTTGGGCGGGACCACCTACGAGCAGTACTTC. Translated, it gives CASSLGGTTYEQYF.

This clonotype has a handful of counts. A read error is possible here, since a much larger clone lies one base away. V and J are TRBV20-1 and TRBJ1-5; 7 bases map to TRBD1. The germline V gene has CDR1 DFQATT and CDR2 SNEGSKA (reference sequence). This CDR3 is built from 14 residues. Losses at the gene ends were 6 bases for V and 2 bases for J; bases not matched to a gene: 7. For the CDR3, the DNA is TGCAGTGCACGCGACAGGGCATGCAATCAGCCCCAGCATTTT. Its protein is CSARDRACNQPQHF.

This clonotype was counted at least ten times. The chain joins TRBV6-5 to TRBJ2-7, with D perhaps matching TRBD2 (5 bases). V dropped 5 bases and J dropped 3 bases, with 29 bases sitting between them. The CDR3 runs to 19 residues. Looked up from germline, CDR1 is MNHEY and CDR2 is SVGAGI. The CDR3 is CASSPGSKLGSPLSYEQYF. The CDR3 region has the DNA TGTGCCAGCAGTCCGGGATCCAAGCTTGGTTCCCCACTCAGCTACGAGCAGTACTTC.

The chain is built from TRBV5-1 and TRBJ2-7; 9 bases line up with TRBD1. Per the germline V gene, CDR1 is SGHRS and CDR2 is YFSETQ. V lost 5 bases, J lost 2 bases, and 5 bases stayed unmatched. The CDR3 is 14 amino acids. The CDR3 spells CASRAGTGPYEQYF. In DNA, the CDR3 is TGCGCCAGCAGAGCCGGGACAGGGCCCTACGAGCAGTACTTC.

This clonotype was detected ten times or more. The genes are TRBV28 and TRBJ1-4, with 7 bases aligning to TRBD1. This CDR3 region has 15 residues. V shed 4 bases, J shed 5 bases, and the junction held 7 bases outside the gene matches. Germline CDR1 is MDHEN and CDR2 is SYDVKM. CDR3 coding DNA: TGTGCCAGCAGTTCGACAGGGACAGAAAATGAAAAACTGTTTTTT. Translation gives CASSSTGTENEKLFF.

This clonotype has at least ten counts. As DNA, the CDR3 is TGTGCCAGCAGCGGGGCCGGACTAGCAAACGAGCAGTACTTC. As protein: CASSGAGLANEQYF. The chain links TRBV5-6 to TRBJ2-7; 8 bases agree with TRBD2. The J segment lost 5 bases and the V segment lost 4 bases, leaving 8 bases of the junction unmatched. The germline CDR1 and CDR2 sequences are SGHDT and YYEEEE. This CDR3 has 14 residues.

Ten or more counts support this clonotype. This chain uses TRBV6-6 with TRBJ2-1; the D is unclear. The CDR3 is made up of 10 amino acids. V was shortened by 6 bases and J by 4 bases, with 1 base between the two germline ends. Germline CDR1 is MNHNY and CDR2 is SVGAGI (reference sequence). CDR3 DNA: TGTGCCAGCAGATACAATGAGCAGTTCTTC. It encodes CASRYNEQFF.

J is TRBJ2-3 and V is TRBV20-1; possible D gene TRBD2, 5 bases. The CDR3 spans 13 residues. Germline CDR1 reads DFQATT; CDR2 reads SNEGSKA (reference sequence). V was trimmed by 3 bases and J by 1 base, leaving 8 bases between them. The CDR3 nucleotides read TGCAGTGCTAGGGTTAGCGGCACAGATACGCAGTATTTT. This gives the protein CSARVSGTDTQYF.

This clonotype was seen more than once but under ten times. V is TRBV27 and J is TRBJ1-4, with D hard to call. Germline lookup yields CDR1 MNHEY and CDR2 SMNVEV (reference sequence). The CDR3 extends over 12 amino acids. V lost 3 bases and J 7 bases, leaving 6 bases between the germline ends. The CDR3 sequence: CASSFLGEKLFF. DNA of the CDR3: TGTGCCAGCAGTTTTCTGGGTGAAAAACTGTTTTTT.

In this sample, this clonotype turned up many times. The rearrangement joins TRBV20-1 to TRBJ1-1; D not resolved. V dropped 0 bases and J dropped 11 bases, with 22 bases sitting between them. There are 15 residues in the CDR3. Germline CDR1 and CDR2: DFQATT and SNEGSKA (reference sequence). CDR3 loop: CSARETVQLYFDAFF. CDR3 DNA: TGCAGTGCTAGAGAGACGGTACAGTTATATTTCGACGCTTTCTTT.

This clonotype has a count of ten or more. The gene calls are TRBV7-9 and TRBJ2-7; no firm D call. CDR1 and CDR2 (germline): SEHNR, FQNEAQ (reference sequence). Trimming left V 1 base short and J 4 bases short, with 5 bases between. The length of the CDR3 is 12 residues. The CDR3 nucleotides are TGTGCCAGCAGCTTAGAGAGGTACGAGCAGTACTTC. Residues: CASSLERYEQYF.

Ten or more counts support this clonotype. The CDR3 spells CASSLRVATGTYNEQFF. The CDR3 DNA reads as TGTGCCAGCAGCTTAAGGGTTGCGACAGGGACCTACAATGAGCAGTTCTTC. The chain carries TRBV7-2 and TRBJ2-1; 7 bases match TRBD1. V dropped 2 bases and J dropped 2; count of bases not matched to a gene: 9. The germline gives CDR1 SGHTA, CDR2 FQGNSA. There are 17 residues in the CDR3.